Below, one T cell receptor (beta chain) is given with its context. Its antigen is undetermined. The data were taken from a study of T cell responses to AZD1222 COVID-19 vaccine. For the study at large: Second-dose groups at about 4 or about 12 weeks were pooled.

Findings of the study overall: Vaccine-associated CD4 TCRs spanned spike, dominant at 160-218 and 743-854. Clonal diversity may have been underestimated, and the donors were mostly white British, with more females than males.

CDR3 length equals 16 residues. Per the germline V gene, CDR1 is MDHEN and CDR2 is SYDVKM. The J segment lost 2 bases and the V segment lost 4 bases, leaving 10 bases of the junction unmatched. Assay used: immunoSEQ multiplex PCR; TCRdb lists only in-frame clones, some missing. This table has some 120,000 clones, roughly 87% appearing once. The chain employs TRBV28 and TRBJ2-7, with TRBD2 matching 8 bases. The receptor was isolated from an adult in good health. Material: peripheral blood, obtained on day 0 of AZD1222 vaccination. The CDR3 spells CASSWGVAGGAYEQYF. As DNA, the CDR3 is TGTGCCAGCAGTTGGGGTGTCGCGGGAGGAGCCTACGAGCAGTACTTC.